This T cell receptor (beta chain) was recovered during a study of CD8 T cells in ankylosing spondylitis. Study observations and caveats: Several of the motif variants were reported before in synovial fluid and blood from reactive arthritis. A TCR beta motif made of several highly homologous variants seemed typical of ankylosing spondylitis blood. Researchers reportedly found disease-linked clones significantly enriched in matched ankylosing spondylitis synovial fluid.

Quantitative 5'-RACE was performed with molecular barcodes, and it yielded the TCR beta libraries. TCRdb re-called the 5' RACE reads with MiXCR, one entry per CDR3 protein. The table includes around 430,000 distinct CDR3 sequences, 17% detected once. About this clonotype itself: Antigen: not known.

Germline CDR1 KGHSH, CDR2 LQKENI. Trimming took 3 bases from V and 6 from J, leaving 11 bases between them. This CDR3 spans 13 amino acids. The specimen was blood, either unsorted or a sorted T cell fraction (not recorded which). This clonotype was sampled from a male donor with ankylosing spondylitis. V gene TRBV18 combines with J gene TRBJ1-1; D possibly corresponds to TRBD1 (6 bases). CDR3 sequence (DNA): TGTGCCAGCTCACCGGGGGCAGGCTCTGAAGCTTTCTTT. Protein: CASSPGAGSEAFF.